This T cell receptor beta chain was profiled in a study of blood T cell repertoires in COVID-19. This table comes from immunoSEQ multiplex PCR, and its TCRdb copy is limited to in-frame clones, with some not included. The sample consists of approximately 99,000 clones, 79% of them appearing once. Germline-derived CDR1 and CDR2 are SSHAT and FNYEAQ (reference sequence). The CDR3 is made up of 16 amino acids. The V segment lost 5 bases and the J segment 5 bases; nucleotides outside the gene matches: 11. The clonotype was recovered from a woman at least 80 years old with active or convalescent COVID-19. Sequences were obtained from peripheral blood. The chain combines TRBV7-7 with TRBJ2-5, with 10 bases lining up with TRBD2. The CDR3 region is CASSPASGRAEETQYF. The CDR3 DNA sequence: TGTGCCAGCAGCCCCGCTAGCGGGAGAGCCGAGGAGACCCAGTACTTC.